The 24 T cell receptor beta chains given below trace back to one sample, sequenced in a study of identical twins. Each CDR3 protein gets one entry after TCRdb re-called the 5' RACE reads with MiXCR. Here the sample spans about 190,000 distinct CDR3 sequences, approximately 16% being singletons. In addition, the sample was reused for a study of T cells expressing NK-cell markers.

The sequencing sample was made of CD8+ T cells sorted from blood. The receptors were gathered from a woman aged 18-35 years in good health.

This chain connects TRBV19 to TRBJ1-1; D unclear. Trimming took off 2 bases at V and 6 bases at J, with 7 bases between the two ends. The CDR3 runs to 12 residues. Looked up from germline, CDR1 is LNHDA and CDR2 is SQIVND (reference sequence). CDR3 bases: TGTGCCAGTAGTATACCTGGCGCTGAAGCTTTCTTT. Its protein is CASSIPGAEAFF.

The chain has TRBV29-1 and TRBJ1-2, with D possibly matching TRBD1 (5 bases). The germline V gene has CDR1 SQVTM and CDR2 ANQGSEA. The CDR3 length is 13 residues. With 4 bases removed from V and 3 bases from J, the gap between germline ends came to 12 bases. CDR3: CSVVLGTYYGYTF. In DNA form, the CDR3 reads TGCAGCGTTGTCCTGGGGACCTACTATGGCTACACCTTC. Full variable domain (rest looked up from reference TRBV29-1 and TRBJ1-2): SAVISQKPSRDICQRGTSLTIQCQVDSQVTMMFWYRQQPGQSLTLIATANQGSEATYESGFVIDKFPISRPNLTFSTLTVSNMSPEDSSIYLCSVVLGTYYGYTFGSGTRLTVV.

The chain uses TRBV5-6 and TRBJ1-1; D is ambiguous. Germline V lookup: CDR1 SGHDT, CDR2 YYEEEE. V was clipped by 4 bases and J by 3 bases, with 7 bases between them. The CDR3 is made up of 12 amino acids. The DNA for the CDR3 is TGTGCCAGCAGCGATTCGTACACTGAAGCTTTCTTT. Residues: CASSDSYTEAFF.

In its sample, this clonotype was seen a few times. The V call is TRBV6-5, the J call TRBJ2-1; D tentatively reads TRBD1 or TRBD2 (5 bases each). Trimming stripped 2 bases from V and 7 bases from J, with 24 bases between. The CDR3 is made up of 18 amino acids. Looked up from germline, CDR1 is MNHEY and CDR2 is SVGAGI. CDR3 nucleotides: TGTGCCAGCAGTTACGGACACCGGGGCGGGCGTTTCGCTAATGAGCAGTTCTTC. This sequence encodes CASSYGHRGGRFANEQFF.

This clonotype was seen a few times. This chain joins TRBV29-1 and TRBJ1-2; D remains unclear. V lost 4 bases, J lost 4 bases, and 7 bases lay in between. CDR1 SQVTM and CDR2 ANQGSEA come from the germline V gene. The CDR3 totals 11 residues. The chain's CDR3 is CSVAALYGYTF. As DNA, the CDR3 is TGCAGCGTTGCGGCACTCTATGGCTACACCTTC.

This clonotype was seen only a few times. This chain connects TRBV27 to TRBJ2-3, with TRBD2 matching over 10 bases. Germline V lookup: CDR1 MNHEY, CDR2 SMNVEV (reference sequence). The CDR3 extends over 16 amino acids. V dropped 2 bases and J dropped 1; count of bases not matched to a gene: 3. The CDR3: CASSLILAGGTDTQYF. As DNA, the CDR3 is TGTGCCAGCAGTTTAATCCTAGCGGGAGGCACAGATACGCAGTATTTT.

This clonotype was picked up many times. Here the CDR3 reads CASSLGSGEQFF. DNA for the CDR3: TGTGCCAGCAGCTTGGGAAGTGGTGAGCAGTTCTTC. The genes are TRBV5-6 and TRBJ2-1; D not resolved. The germline CDR1 and CDR2 sequences are SGHDT and YYEEEE. The CDR3 covers 12 residues. V gave up 0 bases and J gave up 9 bases, with 7 bases separating them.

This clonotype has more than one count but fewer than ten. J is TRBJ2-5 and V is TRBV18, with unresolved D. This CDR3 region has 13 residues. Germline V gene data show CDR1 as KGHSH and CDR2 as LQKENI. V was shortened by 5 bases and J by 0 bases, with 7 bases between the two germline ends. CDR3 DNA: TGTGCCAGCTCAGACGAGTACCAAGAGACCCAGTACTTC. This codes for CASSDEYQETQYF. Using reference TRBV18 and TRBJ2-5 for the parts outside the CDR3, the full variable domain is NAGVMQNPRHLVRRRGQEARLRCSPMKGHSHVYWYRQLPEEGLKFMVYLQKENIIDESGMPKERFSAEFPKEGPSILRIQQVVRGDSAAYFCASSDEYQETQYFGPGTRLLVL.

Only a few counts were recorded for this clonotype. The chain combines TRBV4-2 with TRBJ2-1; the D gene is possibly TRBD2 (5 bases). Trimming removed 0 bases from V and 7 bases from J, with 16 bases in between. Germline CDR1 LGHNA, CDR2 YNFKEQ. The CDR3 contains 16 residues. CDR3 bases: TGTGCCAGCAGCCAAGATCGCCGTAGAGGGCTTAATGAGCAGTTCTTC. Translating gives CASSQDRRRGLNEQFF.

This clonotype was seen only a few times. The rearrangement uses TRBV20-1 and TRBJ2-6; no clear D gene. CDR3 length: 14 amino acids. CDR1 and CDR2 (germline): DFQATT, SNEGSKA (reference sequence). The ends were cut back, 1 base at V and 1 base at J, with 5 bases in the middle. The CDR3 region is CSARGDSGANVLTF. CDR3 coding DNA: TGCAGTGCTAGAGGGGATTCTGGGGCCAACGTCCTGACTTTC.

The chain uses TRBV6-2 or TRBV6-3 and TRBJ2-7; D might be TRBD1 or TRBD2, each matching 5 bases. Germline V gives CDR1 MNHEY, CDR2 SVGEGT. V gave up 4 bases and J gave up 4 bases, with 8 bases separating them. The CDR3 length is 12 residues. The CDR3 nucleotides read TGTGCCAGCAGTTTTGAGGGGTACGAGCAGTACTTC. Its translation: CASSFEGYEQYF.

The chain carries TRBV12-3 or TRBV12-4 and TRBJ2-3, with D possibly being TRBD1 (6 bases). V lost 6 bases, J lost 4 bases, and 14 bases lay in between. The CDR3 runs 14 residues. The CDR3 spells CASSLTDRPDTQYF. The CDR3 DNA sequence: TGTGCCAGCAGCCTAACGGACAGACCAGATACGCAGTATTTT.

This clonotype was detected only once. V gene TRBV30 combines with J gene TRBJ2-7; D remains ambiguous. The CDR3 is 11 amino acids. Germline assignment: CDR1 GTSNPN and CDR2 SVGIG (reference sequence). Trimming took 2 bases from V and 4 from J, leaving 6 bases between them. The CDR3, as DNA: TGTGCCTGGAGTAGGGAATACGAGCAGTACTTC. It yields the protein CAWSREYEQYF.

The chain is built from TRBV13 and TRBJ1-1; 8 bases align to TRBD1. J was trimmed by 4 bases and V by 6 bases; bases with no gene match: 13. CDR1 is PRHDT, CDR2 FYEKMQ, per germline (reference sequence). The CDR3 contains 16 residues. CDR3 sequence: CASSQGDRGRFTEAFF. CDR3 DNA: TGTGCCAGCAGTCAAGGAGACAGGGGACGGTTCACTGAAGCTTTCTTT.

This clonotype has just a few counts. The rearrangement links TRBV20-1 to TRBJ2-3; D possibly corresponds to TRBD2 (6 bases). Germline loops: CDR1 DFQATT, CDR2 SNEGSKA (reference sequence). The CDR3 runs 16 residues. Trimming cost V 7 bases and J 3 bases, with 23 bases left between them. The CDR3 reads CSVESIPGTATDTQYF. The CDR3 nucleotides are TGCAGTGTTGAATCCATCCCCGGGACTGCAACAGATACGCAGTATTTT.

This clonotype appeared a few times. J is TRBJ2-2 and V is TRBV12-3 or TRBV12-4, with a tentative D call TRBD1 (6 bases). With 8 bases removed from V and 2 bases from J, the gap between germline ends came to 12 bases. The CDR3 covers 14 residues. CDR3 DNA: TGTGCCAGCCAACGACAGGCTAACACCGGGGAGCTGTTTTTT. Amino acids: CASQRQANTGELFF.

This chain joins TRBV5-6 and TRBJ1-5; TRBD1 agrees at 7 bases. This CDR3 region has 16 residues. Germline values: CDR1 SGHDT, CDR2 YYEEEE. Trimming cost V 4 bases and J 1 base; bases outside gene matches: 8. In DNA form, the CDR3 reads TGTGCCAGCAGCGAATCCGGGACAGTAAGCAATCAGCCCCAGCATTTT. This codes for CASSESGTVSNQPQHF.

V usage is TRBV29-1 and J usage is TRBJ2-1; 9 nucleotides match TRBD2. V lost 5 bases, J lost 3 bases, and 8 bases stayed unmatched. Germline CDR1 is SQVTM and CDR2 is ANQGSEA. The CDR3 totals 15 residues. The CDR3 sequence: CSVTLAGEIYNEQFF. CDR3 DNA: TGCAGCGTTACCTTAGCGGGAGAAATCTACAATGAGCAGTTCTTC.

The chain links TRBV4-2 to TRBJ1-1; the D gene is possibly TRBD1 (5 bases). This CDR3 contains 14 residues. V was trimmed by 0 bases and J by 1 base, leaving 6 bases between them. Germline-derived CDR1 and CDR2 are LGHNA and YNFKEQ. Written as DNA, the CDR3 is TGTGCCAGCAGCCAAGATGGGGGGAACACTGAAGCTTTCTTT. This translates into CASSQDGGNTEAFF.

This clonotype was counted between two and nine times. This chain links TRBV7-9 with TRBJ2-3; D possibly corresponds to TRBD1 (5 bases). V was clipped by 2 bases and J by 5 bases, with 17 bases between them. The CDR3 is made up of 16 amino acids. In germline, CDR1 is SEHNR, CDR2 FQNEAQ (reference sequence). The CDR3 nucleotides are TGTGCCAGCAGCTTACGCCTCTCGACAGCTCGAGATACGCAGTATTTT. Protein product: CASSLRLSTARDTQYF. The full variable domain, completed using reference TRBV7-9 and TRBJ2-3, is DTGVSQNPRHKITKRGQNVTFRCDPISEHNRLYWYRQTLGQGPEFLTYFQNEAQLEKSRLLSDRFSAERPKGSFSTLEIQRTEQGDSAMYLCASSLRLSTARDTQYFGPGTRLTVL.

The chain joins TRBV9 to TRBJ2-3, with D tentatively TRBD1 (6 bases). The V gene's germline CDR1 is SGDLS and CDR2 YYNGEE. Trimming left V 4 bases short and J 5 bases short, with 17 bases between. CDR3 length equals 15 residues. CDR3 nucleotides: TGTGCCAGCAGCCCACAGGGTGTAGTCCGAGATACGCAGTATTTT. Its protein is CASSPQGVVRDTQYF.

This clonotype was detected a few times. V usage is TRBV6-1 and J usage is TRBJ1-3; TRBD1 matches 7 bases. Germline lookup yields CDR1 MNHNS and CDR2 SASEGT. The CDR3 spans 15 residues. Trimming removed 7 bases from V and 0 bases from J; junction bases left unmatched: 6. CDR3 sequence reads: CASTGTASSGNTIYF. CDR3 nucleotide sequence: TGTGCCAGCACCGGGACAGCGAGCTCTGGAAACACCATATATTTT.

This clonotype showed up just a few times. The genes are TRBV9 and TRBJ1-2; D perhaps matches TRBD1 (6 bases). Germline loops: CDR1 SGDLS, CDR2 YYNGEE. This CDR3 region has 15 residues. The V gene lost 4 bases and the J gene lost 8 bases, with 21 bases spanning the gap. DNA of the CDR3: TGTGCCAGCAGCTACAGAGCGGGGGGCTTTGAAGGCTACACCTTC. As protein: CASSYRAGGFEGYTF.

The CDR3 is CASSIREGSYNEQFF. In nucleotides, the CDR3 is TGTGCCAGCAGTATCCGGGAGGGGTCCTACAATGAGCAGTTCTTC. V and J are TRBV6-5 and TRBJ2-1; TRBD2 agrees at 8 bases. The CDR3 is made up of 15 amino acids. Germline assignment: CDR1 MNHEY and CDR2 SVGAGI. With 5 bases clipped from V and 1 base from J, the junction kept 4 bases outside the gene matches.